This T cell receptor beta chain was identified in a study of shared clonotypes between healthy human individuals. Some clones are missing from TCRdb's copy, which holds only in-frame ones; the method was immunoSEQ multiplex PCR. The sample has over 700,000 clones; approximately 72% are singletons. Broader study findings: Several donors showed sharing of approximately 5% of naive CD4 clonotypes.

Adults of Caucasian background living in Nashville, Tennessee made up all donors. This clone was found once. The antigen remains unidentified. The sample taken for sequencing was memory CD4+ T cells sorted from blood. Subset denoted: CD45RA-negative fraction. The receptor comes from a woman aged 25 to 39 in good health.

The DNA for the CDR3 is TGTGCCAGCAGCTCGTGGGCCGGGACAGACACACCCGGGGAGCTGTTTTTT. Translated: CASSSWAGTDTPGELFF. The chain carries TRBV5-6 and TRBJ2-2, with 7 bases aligning to TRBD1. This CDR3 spans 17 amino acids. Germline V gives CDR1 SGHDT, CDR2 YYEEEE. V lost 3 bases and J lost 6; bases outside the gene matches: 14.